The 18 T cell receptor beta chains below come from one sample, sequenced in a study of blood T cell repertoires in COVID-19. TCRdb keeps only in-frame clones here, not all; method: immunoSEQ multiplex PCR. In the table there are 350,000 to 400,000 clones, roughly 90% of which are singletons. Sequencing was done on a sample of peripheral blood. The receptor source for this set is a woman in her twenties or thirties with COVID-19, enrolled during active disease.

The CDR3 DNA sequence: TGTGCCAGCAGCCCCACCCAGCCCGGGGGGAACACCGGGGAGCTGTTTTTT. Translating it yields CASSPTQPGGNTGELFF. This chain joins TRBV5-4 and TRBJ2-2; tentative D call: TRBD2 (6 bases). With 4 bases removed from V and 1 base from J, the gap between germline ends came to 17 bases. Germline loops: CDR1 SGHNT, CDR2 YYREEE (reference sequence). The CDR3 has 17 amino acids.

The chain couples TRBV6-5 to TRBJ2-3; D is unclear. V lost 5 bases, J lost 2 bases, and 14 bases lay in between. CDR3 length equals 15 residues. In germline, CDR1 is MNHEY, CDR2 SVGAGI. The CDR3 DNA sequence: TGTGCCAGCAGTCAGACAAAGCCTTACACAGATACGCAGTATTTT. Its translation is CASSQTKPYTDTQYF.

The chain joins TRBV24-1 to TRBJ2-3; TRBD1 might be the D (5 bases). The CDR3 extends over 16 amino acids. In germline, CDR1 is KGHDR, CDR2 SFDVKD. Trimming removed 6 bases from V and 1 base from J, with 16 bases in between. The CDR3: CATSPPGFRGTDTQYF. As DNA, the CDR3 is TGTGCCACCAGTCCCCCAGGGTTTAGGGGCACAGATACGCAGTATTTT.

The rearrangement links TRBV6-1 to TRBJ1-4, with D possibly matching TRBD1 (5 bases). The length of the CDR3 is 17 residues. The V gene's germline CDR1 is MNHNS and CDR2 SASEGT. The V and J ends lost 3 bases and 3 bases respectively, with 17 bases between them. CDR3 nucleotide sequence: TGTGCCAGCAGTGAGTTTATCGGAGGGGATGCTAATGAAAAACTGTTTTTT. As protein: CASSEFIGGDANEKLFF.

The V call is TRBV2, the J call TRBJ1-3; D might be TRBD1 (6 bases). CDR3 length: 14 residues. Trimming took 4 bases from V and 1 from J, leaving 8 bases between them. Germline V gene data show CDR1 as SNHLY and CDR2 as FYNNEI. The CDR3 here is CASSVQGSGNTIYF. CDR3 bases: TGTGCCAGCAGTGTACAGGGTTCTGGAAACACCATATATTTT.

This clone has just a few counts. The rearrangement links TRBV4-1 to TRBJ1-2; D gene unclear. With 0 bases removed from V and 8 bases from J, the gap between germline ends came to 13 bases. The CDR3 has 14 amino acids. CDR1 is MGHRA, CDR2 YSYEKL, per germline. CDR3 bases: TGCGCCAGCAGCCAAGAATTGGGTCGGAGGGGCTACACCTTC. Encoded protein: CASSQELGRRGYTF.

This clone was seen just once. The rearrangement links TRBV5-4 to TRBJ1-3; no clear D. CDR3 length equals 15 residues. The germline V gene encodes CDR1 SGHNT and CDR2 YYREEE (reference sequence). Trimming stripped 0 bases from V and 0 bases from J, with 7 bases between. For the CDR3, the DNA is TGTGCCAGCAGCTTGGGGGAGAGCTCTGGAAACACCATATATTTT. It yields the protein CASSLGESSGNTIYF.

The chain recombines TRBV5-1 with TRBJ2-2; TRBD1 agrees at 9 bases. J lost 6 bases, V lost 4 bases, and 7 bases had no gene match. The CDR3 has 15 amino acids. Germline-derived CDR1 and CDR2 are SGHRS and YFSETQ. DNA of the CDR3: TGCGCCAGCAGCAACCGGGACAGGGTACCCGGGGAGCTGTTTTTT. It encodes CASSNRDRVPGELFF.

The genes are TRBV15 and TRBJ1-6; D gene uncertain. Germline-derived CDR1 and CDR2 are LNHNV and YYDKDF (reference sequence). The CDR3 covers 13 residues. V dropped 2 bases and J dropped 10 bases, with 9 bases sitting between them. CDR3 in DNA: TGTGCCACCAGCAGATCTTACACCTCACCCCTCCACTTT. Translated: CATSRSYTSPLHF.

V usage is TRBV29-1 and J usage is TRBJ1-2; D is unclear. CDR3 length: 13 residues. Per germline, CDR1 SQVTM and CDR2 ANQGSEA. Trimming stripped 7 bases from V and 3 bases from J, with 15 bases between. CDR3 DNA: TGCAGCGCGCGTCTCCTCGGGGACTATGGCTACACCTTC. Its protein product is CSARLLGDYGYTF.

This clone is a singleton in its sample. The CDR3 DNA follows: TGCGCCAGCAGCCAACTGGGGGCGGTCACCGGGGAGCTGTTTTTT. It is translated as CASSQLGAVTGELFF. V is TRBV4-1 and J is TRBJ2-2; D might be TRBD1 (6 bases). V was shortened by 2 bases and J by 4 bases, with 11 bases between the two germline ends. The germline gives CDR1 MGHRA, CDR2 YSYEKL. There are 15 residues in the CDR3.

The rearrangement uses TRBV5-6 and TRBJ1-5; TRBD1 matches at 9 bases. This CDR3 spans 14 amino acids. Unmatched junction bases numbered 8, after V lost 4 bases and J lost 9 bases. The germline gives CDR1 SGHDT, CDR2 YYEEEE. The CDR3 DNA reads TGTGCCAGCAGCCCCGGACAGGGGATACCGCCCCAGCATTTT. Its protein product is CASSPGQGIPPQHF. The full variable domain, rest sourced from reference TRBV5-6 and TRBJ1-5, is DAGVTQSPTHLIKTRGQQVTLRCSPKSGHDTVSWYQQALGQGPQFIFQYYEEEERQRGNFPDRFSGHQFPNYSSELNVNALLLGDSALYLCASSPGQGIPPQHFGDGTRLSIL.

The V gene is TRBV2, the J gene TRBJ2-1, with 8 bases fitting TRBD2. The CDR3 consists of 17 residues. CDR1 and CDR2 (germline): SNHLY, FYNNEI. After removal of 3 bases from V and 7 bases from J, the junction contained 14 bases not matched to a gene. CDR3 in amino acids: CASSDLNNRGGRNEQFF. The CDR3 DNA reads TGTGCCAGCAGTGACTTGAATAATCGCGGCGGGAGGAATGAGCAGTTCTTC.

The chain recombines TRBV19 with TRBJ2-2; D perhaps matches TRBD2 (5 bases). V was trimmed by 5 bases and J by 4 bases, leaving 17 bases between them. The CDR3 runs to 16 residues. The germline V gene encodes CDR1 LNHDA and CDR2 SQIVND (reference sequence). The chain's CDR3 is CASSRRAEESTGELFF. The DNA of the CDR3 is TGTGCCAGTAGTCGAAGAGCGGAAGAATCCACCGGGGAGCTGTTTTTT.

This clone occurred a few times. CDR3 region: CASTDSNMNTGELFF. CDR3 nucleotide sequence: TGTGCCAGCACCGACAGCAACATGAACACCGGGGAGCTGTTTTTT. The chain recombines TRBV6-5 with TRBJ2-2; tentative D call: TRBD1 (5 bases). Trimming removed 7 bases from V and 1 base from J, with 13 bases in between. CDR1 is MNHEY and CDR2 is SVGAGI in the germline V gene. The CDR3 has 15 amino acids.

The rearrangement links TRBV2 to TRBJ1-6, with D possibly being TRBD1 (6 bases). Per the germline V gene, CDR1 is SNHLY and CDR2 is FYNNEI. Trimming cost V 11 bases and J 13 bases, with 24 bases left between them. The length of the CDR3 is 14 residues. The DNA for the CDR3 is TGTGCCGACTCTCGGACAGAGGCAGGTTCGCCCCTCCACTTT. Protein product: CADSRTEAGSPLHF.

The chain recombines TRBV6-4 with TRBJ2-3; 12 bases line up with TRBD2. Germline V lookup: CDR1 MRHNA, CDR2 SNTAGT. This CDR3 region has 15 residues. J gave up 6 bases and V 6 bases, and 7 bases lay outside the gene matches. The CDR3 DNA reads TGTGCCAGCAGCTCCCTAGCGGGGGGGCCGGATACGCAGTATTTT. It codes for CASSSLAGGPDTQYF.

The rearrangement links TRBV27 to TRBJ2-4; 9 positions match TRBD2. V gave up 1 base and J gave up 9 bases; unmatched junction bases: 10. Germline lookup yields CDR1 MNHEY and CDR2 SMNVEV (reference sequence). The CDR3 consists of 16 residues. CDR3 residues: CASSLWASGDPGIQYF. The DNA of the CDR3 is TGTGCCAGCAGTTTATGGGCTAGCGGGGACCCGGGCATTCAGTACTTC.